This T cell receptor beta chain came from a study of cytomegalovirus exposure and HLA in healthy donors. This clone has just a few counts. Its target is unknown. A junction boundary mismatches the germline segment, possibly from a read error. 60 Vbeta and 13 Jbeta primers were used in PCR. Generated by immunoSEQ multiplex PCR, the TCRdb table keeps only in-frame clones and is missing some. Among around 80,000 clones listed, 10% were seen once. Participants comprised healthy donors of bone marrow. Germline CDR1 reads GTSNPN; CDR2 reads SVGIG (reference sequence). The CDR3 is 15 residues long. The study, taken as a whole, reports: Among immune exposure information, only CMV serostatus was available. Accurate prediction of HLA-A and HLA-B alleles (for most subjects) was reportedly achieved from TCR beta sequences. Earlier analysis yielded a pattern in which most TCR beta V segments were productive about 90% or about 30% of the time.

The sample comprised PBMCs. This rearrangement joins TRBV30 to TRBJ2-5; TRBD2 matches at 8 bases. The receptor's source is a man aged 55-75 years in good health and CMV-seropositive. CDR3 nucleotides: TGTGCCGGGAGGGAACGGGGGGGGAGTCAAGAGACCCAGTACTTC. It codes for CAGRERGGSQETQYF.